This record looks at one T cell receptor beta chain sequence and its context. Antigen unknown. One end of the junction varies from germline; a read error may be responsible. Profiling that covered TCR beta VDJ and CDR3 relied on genomic DNA as its template. Each CDR3 protein gets one entry after TCRdb re-called the reads with MiXCR. The data hold a few hundred thousand distinct CDR3 sequences, with about two thirds observed a single time. The sample comes from a study of CD8+CD57+ T cells in acquired aplastic anemia. Study as a whole: Across the sorted CD4+ and CD8+ cells, DNA amounts averaged roughly 3.5 ug. Healthy donors gave about 10.8 million reads on average for CD4+ cells.

Per germline, CDR1 ENHRY and CDR2 SYGVKD. CDR3 length equals 14 residues. Broader study findings: The study identified about 30 CD8+ CDR3 sequences shared by patients and controls.

This rearrangement joins TRBV10-3 to TRBJ1-5, with TRBD1 as a possible D gene (5 bases). The sequence was collected from a human donor in good health, serving as a control. The sequenced material came from sorted CD4+, CD8+, or CD8+CD57+ T cells (not recorded which) from PBMCs. The CDR3 DNA follows: TGTGCCACTAGTGCAATGGGGCCCAAGCATCCGCAGCACTTC. Its translation: CATSAMGPKHPQHF.